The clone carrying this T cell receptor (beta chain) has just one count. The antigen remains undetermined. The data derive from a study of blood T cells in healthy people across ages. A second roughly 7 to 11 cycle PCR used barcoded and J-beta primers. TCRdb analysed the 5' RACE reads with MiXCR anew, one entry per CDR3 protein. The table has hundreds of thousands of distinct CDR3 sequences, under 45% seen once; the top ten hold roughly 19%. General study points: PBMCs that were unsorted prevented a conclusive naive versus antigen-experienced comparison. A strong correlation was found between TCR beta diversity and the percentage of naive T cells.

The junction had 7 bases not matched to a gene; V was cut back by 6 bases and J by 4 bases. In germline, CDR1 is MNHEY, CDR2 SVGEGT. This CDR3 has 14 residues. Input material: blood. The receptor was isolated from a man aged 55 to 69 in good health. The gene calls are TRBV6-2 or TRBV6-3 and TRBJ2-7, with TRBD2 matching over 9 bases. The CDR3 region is CASRVAGDIYEQYF. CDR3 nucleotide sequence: TGTGCCAGCAGGGTAGCGGGGGATATATACGAGCAGTACTTC.